This is a list of T cell receptor beta chains from one sample in a study of CD8 T cells in Susac syndrome. From the immunoSEQ multiplex PCR reads, TCRdb called clonotypes with MiXCR, one entry per CDR3 protein. The table includes around 200,000 distinct CDR3 sequences, under 97% detected once. The sequencing sample was made of CD4+ T cells from PBMCs. These receptors all come from a human donor with Susac syndrome. The conserved cysteine and the conserved F or W are not part of the CDR3 here. The D gene is left open where the match is weak. Clone size is stated in some rows and not others, as once, few, many or a class when expanded.

J | V | size | length | D | CDR3
TRBJ2-2 | TRBV5-4 | . | 10 | TRBD2 | ASSWTSGELF
TRBJ2-5 | TRBV15 | once | 16 | TRBD2 | ATSRGLRSGGHQETQY
TRBJ2-5 | TRBV6-5 | . | 13 | . | ASSYSTVRLETQY
TRBJ1-1 | TRBV5-1 | . | 14 | TRBD1 | ASSLTGGWGDTEAF
TRBJ2-3 | TRBV29-1 | . | 11 | . | SVVPGELATQY
TRBJ1-1 | TRBV9 | . | 14 | TRBD1 | ASSVAAGGPNTEAF
TRBJ2-1 | TRBV4-2 | . | 15 | TRBD2 | ASSPNPTSGGLNEQF
TRBJ2-3 | TRBV20-1 | . | 14 | . | SARRPGMRGTDTQY
TRBJ2-2 | TRBV11-2 | . | 14 | . | ASRPRGGAVTGELF
TRBJ2-1 | TRBV5-1 | . | 14 | TRBD2 | ASSSVGLAAYNEQF
TRBJ2-1 | TRBV7-8 | . | 11 | . | ASRLAGYNEQF
TRBJ2-7 | TRBV7-2 | . | 11 | . | ASSPTRIYEQY
TRBJ1-1 | TRBV30 | . | 12 | . | AWSVRQTETEAF
TRBJ2-3 | TRBV9 | . | 11 | TRBD2 | ASSVTSGYTQY
TRBJ2-4 | TRBV30 | . | 10 | . | AVGGAKNIQY
TRBJ2-5 | TRBV6-2/TRBV6-3 | once | 11 | . | ASSRDYQETQY
TRBJ2-5 | TRBV24-1 | . | 11 | . | ATSDPGLETQY
TRBJ1-1 | TRBV19 | . | 12 | . | ASSIGDTNTEAF
TRBJ2-3 | TRBV7-2 | . | 11 | TRBD1 | ASSGRGPDTQY
TRBJ2-2 | TRBV7-3 | once | 12 | . | ASSPGISTGELF
TRBJ1-5 | TRBV27 | . | 14 | . | ASSLQGRLSNQPQH
TRBJ2-4 | TRBV13 | . | 13 | . | ASRKGGVAKNIQY
TRBJ1-3 | TRBV18 | . | 13 | . | ASSPPSRVGNTIY
TRBJ2-5 | TRBV20-1 | . | 13 | TRBD2 | SASPLSGVQETQY
TRBJ2-3 | TRBV14 | . | 11 | . | ASSFQGTDTQY
TRBJ1-1 | TRBV30 | . | 11 | . | AWSFGEGTEAF
TRBJ1-2 | TRBV30 | . | 10 | TRBD1 | AGNQGADGYT
TRBJ1-2 | TRBV20-1 | . | 12 | TRBD1 | SARLTQGARGYT
TRBJ1-4 | TRBV27 | . | 13 | TRBD1 | ASSARQGANEKLF
TRBJ2-3 | TRBV30 | . | 14 | TRBD2 | AWSVRASGGPDTQY
TRBJ2-5 | TRBV11-2 | . | 13 | . | ASSQGPGVQETQY
TRBJ2-7 | TRBV30 | . | 11 | . | AWTSGIGYEQY
TRBJ1-1 | TRBV27 | . | 12 | TRBD1 | ASLKQGVNTEAF
TRBJ1-6 | TRBV2 | . | 12 | TRBD1 | ASRRDREGSPLH
TRBJ1-5 | TRBV23-1 | . | 15 | . | ASSQSRSSPANQPQH
TRBJ1-1 | TRBV3-1 | . | 13 | . | ASTLRSKANTEAF
TRBJ2-4 | TRBV20-1 | . | 12 | . | SADPAGAKNIQY
TRBJ2-1 | TRBV19 | . | 10 | . | ASSFSIGEQF
TRBJ1-3 | TRBV9 | once | 14 | . | ASSVEAMFSGNTIY
TRBJ2-2 | TRBV20-1 | once | 14 | . | SAMGTGGAGTGELF
TRBJ1-1 | TRBV18 | . | 13 | . | ASSLPWGGNTEAF
TRBJ2-1 | TRBV5-4 | . | 13 | . | ASSLDGSMNNEQF
TRBJ2-1 | TRBV6-5 | . | 15 | TRBD2 | ASSSHGGGLIRNEQF
TRBJ1-1 | TRBV5-1 | once | 12 | . | ASSTADRHTEAF
TRBJ1-2 | TRBV6-1 | . | 12 | . | ASRADGGNYGYT
TRBJ2-1 | TRBV9 | . | 13 | TRBD1 | ASSYSGQGYNEQF
TRBJ2-4 | TRBV15 | . | 14 | . | ATSRDQRRGKNIQY
TRBJ1-1 | TRBV12-3/TRBV12-4 | . | 10 | . | ASSLMRSRGF
TRBJ1-5 | TRBV20-1 | . | 12 | . | SASGSYSNQPQH
TRBJ2-2 | TRBV9 | once | 14 | . | ASTDSVGRGSGELF
TRBJ2-3 | TRBV4-2 | . | 14 | . | ASSQGMEGWTDTQY
TRBJ2-2 | TRBV20-1 | . | 15 | TRBD2 | SALGRAGGPGGGELF
TRBJ2-4 | TRBV13 | . | 12 | TRBD2 | ASSSRGYSGIQY